This T cell receptor (beta chain) was recorded in a study of T cells after yellow fever vaccination. Study details: SMART-Seq v4 Ultra Low Input handled preparation of low-cell-number fractions. Study-wide results and limits: The appearance of a small share of clonotypes in both CD4 and CD8 compartments was observed.

Turning to this clonotype: The antigen is unknown. In this CDR3 the conserved last residue, phenylalanine or tryptophan, is missing, so a read error is likely. The DNA is left out, because the CDR3 cannot be placed on it with certainty; the CDR3 is given as TCRdb lists it.

A universal primer site and UMIs were added as TCR cDNA was made by 5'RACE template switching. TCRdb analysed the 5' RACE reads with MiXCR anew, one entry per CDR3 protein. The table records fewer than 650,000 distinct CDR3 sequences, less than 25% of them present only once. The CDR3 sequence runs 9 residues, both termini included. Germline V lookup: CDR1 MDHEN, CDR2 SYDVKM. The starting material was PBMCs, obtained around 3 weeks after the first yellow fever vaccination. This rearrangement joins TRBV28 to TRBJ2-1; the table calls TRBD2, which could not be checked here. The receptor's source is a man younger than 30 who received the YFV17D yellow fever vaccine. The CDR3 protein is CASGLVPHL.